Below, 29 T cell receptor beta chains from the same sample are listed, as sequenced in a study of blood T cell repertoires in COVID-19. Measured with immunoSEQ multiplex PCR; TCRdb has only the in-frame clones, and not every one. The data show about 360,000 clones, approximately 86% seen once. The specimen sequenced was peripheral blood. These receptors came from a human donor in a cohort sampled during active COVID-19.

CDR3 nucleotide sequence: TGTGCCAGCAGCCCTCAGGGACAGGACAACTATGGCTACACCTTC. Its protein product is CASSPQGQDNYGYTF. The V call is TRBV3-1 (or the pseudogene TRBV3-2), the J call TRBJ1-2, with 8 bases lining up with TRBD1. Germline V gene lookup returns CDR1 LGHDT and CDR2 YNNKEL (reference sequence). The CDR3 extends over 15 amino acids. Unmatched junction bases numbered 6, after V lost 4 bases and J lost 2 bases.

With respect to this clone: Other DNA sequences from this sample encode an identical CDR3 as well. The rearrangement links TRBV9 to TRBJ2-3, with TRBD2 matching over 10 bases. J lost 4 bases, V lost 0 bases, and 2 bases had no gene match. This CDR3 region has 15 residues. The germline V gene has CDR1 SGDLS and CDR2 YYNGEE. CDR3 in DNA: TGTGCCAGCAGCGTAGCGGGGACTAGCGCAGATACGCAGTATTTT. This sequence encodes CASSVAGTSADTQYF.

The DNA for the CDR3 is TGTGCCAGCAGTGAAGCAGGGGCAGAGACCCAGTACTTC. Translated, it gives CASSEAGAETQYF. The chain combines TRBV25-1 with TRBJ2-5; maybe TRBD1 (6 bases). Germline values: CDR1 MGHDK, CDR2 SYGVNS. V gave up 2 bases and J gave up 4 bases, with 8 bases separating them. The CDR3 covers 13 residues.

This chain connects TRBV11-3 to TRBJ1-1; tentatively, D is TRBD1 (6 bases). The CDR3 totals 14 residues. V shed 1 base and J shed 2 bases, with 8 bases lying between them. Germline values: CDR1 SGHNT, CDR2 YENEEA. Here the CDR3 reads CASSLGGQNTEAFF. CDR3 DNA sequence: TGTGCCAGCAGCTTAGGGGGACAAAACACTGAAGCTTTCTTT.

V gene TRBV24-1 combines with J gene TRBJ2-1; the D gene is possibly TRBD1 (6 bases). V was clipped by 0 bases and J by 6 bases, with 11 bases between them. The germline V gene encodes CDR1 KGHDR and CDR2 SFDVKD. The CDR3 sequence is 15 residues long. In DNA, the CDR3 is TGTGCCACCAGTGATTTGCGGGTAGGGGGCAATGAGCAGTTCTTC. Translating it yields CATSDLRVGGNEQFF.

This clone occurred once. The chain joins TRBV30 to TRBJ2-3; TRBD2 agrees at 9 bases. The CDR3 has 15 residues. Unmatched junction bases numbered 7, after V lost 5 bases and J lost 1 base. The germline CDR1 and CDR2 sequences are GTSNPN and SVGIG (reference sequence). The CDR3 protein is CAWVSERGGTDTQYF. The CDR3 coding sequence is TGTGCCTGGGTTTCGGAGCGGGGGGGCACAGATACGCAGTATTTT.

The chain links TRBV29-1 to TRBJ2-1; 7 nucleotides match TRBD2. In germline, CDR1 is SQVTM, CDR2 ANQGSEA. V gave up 4 bases and J gave up 5 bases; unmatched junction bases: 11. CDR3 length equals 15 residues. The CDR3 here is CSVVSRLASNNEQFF. For the CDR3, the DNA is TGCAGCGTTGTGAGTCGACTAGCTTCGAACAATGAGCAGTTCTTC.

This clone showed up just a few times. The rearrangement uses TRBV10-2 and TRBJ2-7, with 7 bases aligning to TRBD1. Germline values: CDR1 WSHSY, CDR2 SAAADI. The V gene end was trimmed by 4 bases and the J gene end by 0 bases; junction bases not matched to a gene: 3. The CDR3 is made up of 14 amino acids. DNA of the CDR3: TGCGCCAGCAGTGCCGGGACAGTCTCCTACGAGCAGTACTTC. Translating gives CASSAGTVSYEQYF.

The V and J genes are TRBV28 and TRBJ1-1, with no clear D. This CDR3 has 16 residues. Germline values: CDR1 MDHEN, CDR2 SYDVKM. V shed 3 bases and J shed 4 bases, with 18 bases lying between them. CDR3 in DNA: TGTGCCAGCAGTTTTATTTTCGGGGTAGGTGGCACTGAAGCTTTCTTT. It codes for CASSFIFGVGGTEAFF.

CDR3 in amino acids: CASSLQGPPSTNEKLFF. The CDR3 nucleotides are TGCGCCAGCAGTTTACAGGGCCCACCTTCAACTAATGAAAAACTGTTTTTT. The chain carries TRBV5-1 and TRBJ1-4; the D gene is possibly TRBD1 (6 bases). V was trimmed by 5 bases and J by 0 bases, leaving 17 bases between them. This CDR3 region has 17 residues. Looked up from germline, CDR1 is SGHRS and CDR2 is YFSETQ.

V is TRBV5-1 and J is TRBJ2-3, with TRBD2 matching over 15 bases. J was trimmed by 2 bases and V by 0 bases; bases with no gene match: 4. This CDR3 contains 18 residues. Germline CDR1 is SGHRS and CDR2 is YFSETQ. CDR3 coding DNA: TGCGCCAGCAGCTTGGATGGACTAGCGGGAGGGTTCACAGATACGCAGTATTTT. Residues: CASSLDGLAGGFTDTQYF.

The rearrangement links TRBV19 to TRBJ1-2; TRBD1 matches at 10 bases. From germline, CDR1 is LNHDA and CDR2 SQIVND (reference sequence). The CDR3 has 15 amino acids. The J segment lost 3 bases and the V segment lost 4 bases, leaving 5 bases of the junction unmatched. CDR3 in DNA: TGTGCCAGTAGTACGACAGGGGGCAAAGACTATGGCTACACCTTC. Protein product: CASSTTGGKDYGYTF.

The chain joins TRBV7-9 to TRBJ2-5; D is unclear. The CDR3 is made up of 16 amino acids. Germline values: CDR1 SEHNR, CDR2 FQNEAQ (reference sequence). V was trimmed by 0 bases and J by 5 bases, leaving 16 bases between them. For the CDR3, the DNA is TGTGCCAGCAGCTTAGCGGCAGTCCAAAGCGCGGAGACCCAGTACTTC. As protein: CASSLAAVQSAETQYF.

The chain couples TRBV3-1 (or the pseudogene TRBV3-2) to TRBJ2-7, with 9 bases identical to TRBD1. The CDR3 is 15 residues long. V lost 0 bases, J lost 4 bases, and 4 bases stayed unmatched. Germline CDR1 and CDR2: LGHDT and YNNKEL (reference sequence). This CDR3 is CASSQDMGQGYEQYF. DNA for the CDR3: TGTGCCAGCAGCCAAGATATGGGACAGGGTTACGAGCAGTACTTC.

The rearrangement uses TRBV5-1 and TRBJ1-6; the match to TRBD1 covers 8 bases. The CDR3 totals 15 residues. The germline V gene has CDR1 SGHRS and CDR2 YFSETQ. V shed 2 bases and J 8 bases; nucleotides not matched to a gene: 6. The CDR3 DNA sequence: TGCGCCAGCAGCTTCGGACAGGGCGCACATTCACCCCTCCACTTT. Encoded protein: CASSFGQGAHSPLHF.

The table lists this clone with a few counts. The chain joins TRBV6-2 or TRBV6-3 to TRBJ2-2; perhaps TRBD1 as D (5 bases). Trimming removed 0 bases at V and 3 bases at J, with 5 bases between. The CDR3 runs 14 residues. Per germline, CDR1 MNHEY and CDR2 SVGEGT. Written as DNA, the CDR3 is TGTGCCAGCAGTTACTCAGGGGACACCGGGGAGCTGTTTTTT. Its protein product is CASSYSGDTGELFF.

The V gene is TRBV6-2 or TRBV6-3, the J gene TRBJ2-3; D is undetermined. CDR1 and CDR2 (germline): MNHEY, SVGEGT. The germline V and J ends were trimmed by 0 bases and 4 bases, with 17 bases remaining between them. The CDR3 runs to 17 residues. This CDR3 is CASSYSKILQTADTQYF. The CDR3 nucleotides read TGTGCCAGCAGTTACTCGAAAATCTTGCAAACGGCAGATACGCAGTATTTT.

The chain has TRBV19 and TRBJ2-1; 8 nucleotides line up with TRBD1. Germline CDR1 reads LNHDA; CDR2 reads SQIVND (reference sequence). J was trimmed by 6 bases and V by 9 bases; bases with no gene match: 4. The CDR3 covers 12 residues. CDR3 loop: CASSDRVNEQFF. In DNA form, the CDR3 reads TGTGCCAGCTCGGACAGGGTCAATGAGCAGTTCTTC.

The gene calls are TRBV27 and TRBJ2-3, with TRBD2 identical over 7 bases. This CDR3 has 19 amino acids. V lost 4 bases to trimming and J lost 4 bases; unmatched junction nucleotides: 20. CDR1 and CDR2 (germline): MNHEY, SMNVEV (reference sequence). The CDR3 here is CASSSVGLAASEIPDTQYF. CDR3 DNA: TGTGCCAGCAGTTCGGTGGGGCTAGCGGCCTCAGAGATCCCAGATACGCAGTATTTT.

The V and J genes are TRBV30 and TRBJ2-3, with 8 bases fitting TRBD2. The germline V gene has CDR1 GTSNPN and CDR2 SVGIG (reference sequence). V was pared by 3 bases and J by 7 bases, with 3 bases of the junction left unmatched. This CDR3 is built from 12 residues. The CDR3, as DNA: TGTGCCTGGAGGACGGGGGGGCATACGCAGTATTTT. It is translated as CAWRTGGHTQYF.

This clone was detected only a few times. CDR3 amino acids: CASSTIAGGPQDTQYF. The CDR3, as DNA: TGTGCCAGTAGTACGATAGCGGGGGGGCCACAAGATACGCAGTATTTT. V usage is TRBV19 and J usage is TRBJ2-3; 11 bases are a match to TRBD2. Trimming removed 4 bases from V and 5 bases from J; junction bases left unmatched: 8. This CDR3 spans 16 amino acids. The germline V gene has CDR1 LNHDA and CDR2 SQIVND (reference sequence).

The chain uses TRBV4-1 and TRBJ2-2; possible D gene TRBD2, 6 bases. Trimming removed 4 bases from V and 5 bases from J, with 20 bases in between. Germline CDR1 MGHRA, CDR2 YSYEKL. The CDR3 totals 17 residues. The CDR3: CASSPQWAAEGTGELFF. CDR3 sequence (DNA): TGCGCCAGCAGCCCACAATGGGCAGCGGAGGGAACCGGGGAGCTGTTTTTT.

The V gene is TRBV19, the J gene TRBJ1-5; 8 nucleotides line up with TRBD1. The CDR3 contains 16 residues. V lost 5 bases and J lost 1; bases outside the gene matches: 7. Germline CDR1 LNHDA, CDR2 SQIVND (reference sequence). DNA of the CDR3: TGTGCCAGTAGTTACCCGGGACAGGAGAGCAATCAGCCCCAGCATTTT. The encoded protein is CASSYPGQESNQPQHF.

This chain uses TRBV3-1 (or the pseudogene TRBV3-2) with TRBJ1-3; 9 nucleotides line up with TRBD1. The germline V gene has CDR1 LGHDT and CDR2 YNNKEL (reference sequence). The CDR3 loop spans 16 amino acids. V lost 4 bases, J lost 4 bases, and 8 bases stayed unmatched. CDR3 amino acids: CASSLSGGQGGNTIYF. DNA for the CDR3: TGTGCCAGCAGCCTTTCCGGGGGACAGGGAGGAAACACCATATATTTT.

The chain couples TRBV10-3 to TRBJ2-7; the match to TRBD1 covers 7 bases. Germline values: CDR1 ENHRY, CDR2 SYGVKD. The CDR3 consists of 17 residues. With V trimmed by 4 bases and J by 7 bases, 19 bases remained unmatched. CDR3 coding DNA: TGTGCCATCAGTGGCCGCCCGGGGCAGGGGGTCGTAGGTGAGCAGTACTTC. Amino acid sequence: CAISGRPGQGVVGEQYF.

The rearrangement links TRBV7-3 to TRBJ1-2; the D gene is possibly TRBD1 (6 bases). Trimming took off 1 base at V and 8 bases at J, with 11 bases between the two ends. The CDR3 totals 13 residues. The germline CDR1 and CDR2 sequences are SGHTA and FQGTGA. This CDR3 reads CASSLNREDGYTF. The CDR3, as DNA: TGTGCCAGCAGCTTAAACAGGGAAGACGGCTACACCTTC.

The V call is TRBV11-2, the J call TRBJ2-5, with 12 bases aligning to TRBD2. The CDR3 sequence is 17 residues long. V dropped 2 bases and J dropped 5; count of bases not matched to a gene: 9. Germline V gives CDR1 SGHAT, CDR2 FQNNGV. The CDR3 sequence is CASSLWVPSGGGETQYF. As DNA, the CDR3 is TGTGCCAGCAGCTTATGGGTCCCTAGCGGGGGGGGTGAGACCCAGTACTTC.

This chain joins TRBV15 and TRBJ2-2; the match to TRBD1 covers 10 bases. With V trimmed by 3 bases and J by 6 bases, 7 bases remained unmatched. The CDR3 is 16 residues long. CDR1 is LNHNV and CDR2 is YYDKDF in the germline V gene (reference sequence). As DNA, the CDR3 is TGTGCCACCAGCAGGGGGGGGGACAGGGGACCCGGGGAGCTGTTTTTT. Protein sequence: CATSRGGDRGPGELFF.

The chain has TRBV10-3 and TRBJ2-5; D uncertain. The germline gives CDR1 ENHRY, CDR2 SYGVKD. V lost 2 bases and J 3 bases, leaving 10 bases between the germline ends. This CDR3 spans 14 amino acids. The CDR3, as DNA: TGTGCCATCAGTGAGACTAACGGAGAAGAGACCCAGTACTTC. Its translation: CAISETNGEETQYF.